This entry is about one T cell receptor (beta chain). The antigen remains unidentified. The CDR3 contains 14 residues. V lost 8 bases, J lost 3 bases, and 8 bases stayed unmatched. Germline V lookup: CDR1 MNHEY, CDR2 SMNVEV (reference sequence). Sequencing used immunoSEQ multiplex PCR; TCRdb keeps in-frame clones, though not all of them. Here the sample spans around 160,000 clones, more than 70% being singletons. The data were obtained in a study of cytomegalovirus exposure and HLA in healthy donors. Study observations and caveats: The TCR clusters that emerged in the first cohort tended, a later analysis found, to co-occur in the roughly 130 validation repertoires. In vitro assays verified that a few CMV-associated chains recognized CMV antigens specifically. The study put under 200 TCR beta chains on its list as cytomegalovirus-associated.

Material for sequencing was PBMCs. This chain joins TRBV27 and TRBJ1-1; TRBD1 matches at 8 bases. The source of this sequence is a young man in good health and CMV-seropositive. The CDR3 is CASGNQGADTEAFF. The CDR3 DNA reads as TGTGCCAGCGGGAATCAGGGGGCTGACACTGAAGCTTTCTTT.